This entry features one T cell receptor beta chain sequence. What it binds is unknown. Libraries were prepared by immunoSEQ multiplex PCR; TCRdb keeps only in-frame clonotypes and omits some of them. This sample has approximately 160,000 clones; under 95% occur once, and the top ten carry around 0.28%. These data originate in a study of OX40 agonist ivuxolimab in advanced cancers. Across the study: Ivuxolimab is an agonistic anti-OX40 (CD134) antibody, and patients were treated with it. Three dose-escalation patients had partial responses: one with hepatocellular carcinoma and two with cutaneous melanoma. People who had prior anti-PD-1, anti-PD-L1 or anti-CTLA-4 therapy could take part, and roughly 40% had some.

Points from the study as a whole: Both CD4+ and CD8+ T cell populations in blood had undergone clonal expansion by week 6 at 0.1 to 3.0 mg/kg.

This clonotype was obtained from an adult with an advanced solid tumor such as melanoma, head and neck, liver or kidney cancer. Sequencing used CD4+ or CD8+ T cells sorted from blood, obtained in a trial of the OX40 agonist ivuxolimab.

The CDR3: CASSGSPAGELFF. DNA for the CDR3: TGTGCCAGCAGCGGGAGCCCAGCCGGGGAGCTGTTTTTT. This chain joins TRBV9 and TRBJ2-2, with D hard to call. Germline V gene lookup returns CDR1 SGDLS and CDR2 YYNGEE. CDR3 size: 13 residues. Deletions cut 3 bases from V and 6 bases from J, with 9 bases between.